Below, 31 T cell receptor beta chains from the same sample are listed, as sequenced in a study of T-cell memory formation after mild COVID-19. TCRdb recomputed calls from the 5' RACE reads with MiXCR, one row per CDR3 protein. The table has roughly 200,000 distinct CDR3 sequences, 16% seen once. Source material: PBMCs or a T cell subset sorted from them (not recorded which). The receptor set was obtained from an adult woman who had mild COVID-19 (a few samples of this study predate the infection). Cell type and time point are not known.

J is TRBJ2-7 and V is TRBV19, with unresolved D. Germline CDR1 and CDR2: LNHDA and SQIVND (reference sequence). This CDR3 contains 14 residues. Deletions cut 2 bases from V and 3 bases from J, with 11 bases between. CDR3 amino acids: CASSIWPFNYEQYF. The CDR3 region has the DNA TGTGCCAGTAGTATATGGCCGTTTAACTACGAGCAGTACTTC.

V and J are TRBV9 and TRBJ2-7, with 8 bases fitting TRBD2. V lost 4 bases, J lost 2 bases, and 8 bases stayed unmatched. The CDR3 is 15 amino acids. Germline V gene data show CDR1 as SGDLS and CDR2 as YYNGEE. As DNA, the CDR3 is TGTGCCAGCAGCACCAAGGCGGGAGGCCCCTACGAGCAGTACTTC. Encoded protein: CASSTKAGGPYEQYF.

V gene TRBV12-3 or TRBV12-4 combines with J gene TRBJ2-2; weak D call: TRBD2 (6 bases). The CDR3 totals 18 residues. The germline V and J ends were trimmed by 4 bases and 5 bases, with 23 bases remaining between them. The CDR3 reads CASSSPLAPLKTTGELFF. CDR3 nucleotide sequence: TGTGCCAGCAGTTCCCCTCTAGCGCCTCTCAAGACGACCGGGGAGCTGTTTTTT.

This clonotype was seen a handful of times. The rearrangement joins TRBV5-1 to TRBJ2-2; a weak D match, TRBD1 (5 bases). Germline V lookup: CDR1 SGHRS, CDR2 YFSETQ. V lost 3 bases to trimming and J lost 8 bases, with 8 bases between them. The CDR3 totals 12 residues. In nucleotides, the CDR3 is TGCGCCAGCAGCTGGAACAGGGGGGAGCTGTTTTTT. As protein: CASSWNRGELFF.

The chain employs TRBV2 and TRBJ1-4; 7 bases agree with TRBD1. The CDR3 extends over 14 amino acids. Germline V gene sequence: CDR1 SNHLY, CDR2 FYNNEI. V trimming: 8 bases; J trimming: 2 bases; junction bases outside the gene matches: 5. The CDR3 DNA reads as TGTGCCAGCTTACCAGGGGGGACTAATGAAAAACTGTTTTTT. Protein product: CASLPGGTNEKLFF.

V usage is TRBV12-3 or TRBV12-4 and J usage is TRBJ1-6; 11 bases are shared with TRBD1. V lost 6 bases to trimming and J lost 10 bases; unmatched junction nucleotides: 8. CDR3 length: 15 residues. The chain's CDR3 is CASSGPRDRGSPLHF. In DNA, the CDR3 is TGTGCCAGCAGCGGCCCCCGGGACAGGGGGTCACCCCTCCACTTT.

Written as DNA, the CDR3 is TGTGCCAGCAGTTTTAGTGGTAGTGGCTACACCTTC. Its protein product is CASSFSGSGYTF. The chain links TRBV12-3 or TRBV12-4 to TRBJ1-2, with D uncertain. Trimming left V 3 bases short and J 7 bases short, with 9 bases between. There are 12 residues in the CDR3.

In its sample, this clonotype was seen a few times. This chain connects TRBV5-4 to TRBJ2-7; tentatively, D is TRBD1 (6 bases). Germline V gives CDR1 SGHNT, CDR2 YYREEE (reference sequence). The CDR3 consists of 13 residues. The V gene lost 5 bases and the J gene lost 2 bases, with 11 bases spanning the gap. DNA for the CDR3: TGTGCCAGCAGTATAGGACAGACCTACGAGCAGTACTTC. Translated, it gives CASSIGQTYEQYF.

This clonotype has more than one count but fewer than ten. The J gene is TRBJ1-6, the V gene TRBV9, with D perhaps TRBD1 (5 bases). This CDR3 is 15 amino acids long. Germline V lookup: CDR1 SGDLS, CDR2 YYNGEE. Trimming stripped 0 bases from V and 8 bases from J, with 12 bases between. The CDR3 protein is CASSVVIDRYSPLHF. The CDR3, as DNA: TGTGCCAGCAGCGTAGTAATAGACAGATATTCACCCCTCCACTTT.

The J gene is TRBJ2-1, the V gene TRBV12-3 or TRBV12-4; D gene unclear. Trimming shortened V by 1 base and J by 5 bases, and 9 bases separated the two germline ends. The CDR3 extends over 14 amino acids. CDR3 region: CASSLGARNNEQFF. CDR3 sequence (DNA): TGTGCCAGCAGTTTAGGGGCCCGGAACAATGAGCAGTTCTTC.

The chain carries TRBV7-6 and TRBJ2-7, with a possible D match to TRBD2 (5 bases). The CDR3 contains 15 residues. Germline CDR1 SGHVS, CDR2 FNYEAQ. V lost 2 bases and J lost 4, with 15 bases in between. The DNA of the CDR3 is TGTGCCAGCAGCTTACGAGAGGGAGAGGCTTACGAGCAGTACTTC. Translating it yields CASSLREGEAYEQYF.

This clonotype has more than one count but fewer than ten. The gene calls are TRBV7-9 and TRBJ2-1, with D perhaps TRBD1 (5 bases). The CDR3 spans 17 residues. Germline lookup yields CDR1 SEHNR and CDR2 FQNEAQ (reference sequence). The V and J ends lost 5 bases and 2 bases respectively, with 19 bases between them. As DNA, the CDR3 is TGTGCCAGCAGCCGCCCCTTCACAGGTAACCCCTACAATGAGCAGTTCTTC. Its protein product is CASSRPFTGNPYNEQFF.

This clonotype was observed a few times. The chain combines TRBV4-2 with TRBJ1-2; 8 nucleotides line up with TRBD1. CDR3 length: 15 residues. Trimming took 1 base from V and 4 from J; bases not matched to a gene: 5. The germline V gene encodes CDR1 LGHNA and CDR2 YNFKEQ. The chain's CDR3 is CASSQGTGLGYGYTF. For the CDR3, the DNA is TGTGCCAGCAGCCAAGGGACAGGGTTGGGCTATGGCTACACCTTC.

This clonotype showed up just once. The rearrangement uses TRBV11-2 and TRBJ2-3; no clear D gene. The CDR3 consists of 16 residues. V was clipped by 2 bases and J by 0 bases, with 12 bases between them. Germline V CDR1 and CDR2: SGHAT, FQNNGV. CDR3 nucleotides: TGTGCCAGCAGCTTATTCGGGCAGGCTAGCACAGATACGCAGTATTTT. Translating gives CASSLFGQASTDTQYF.

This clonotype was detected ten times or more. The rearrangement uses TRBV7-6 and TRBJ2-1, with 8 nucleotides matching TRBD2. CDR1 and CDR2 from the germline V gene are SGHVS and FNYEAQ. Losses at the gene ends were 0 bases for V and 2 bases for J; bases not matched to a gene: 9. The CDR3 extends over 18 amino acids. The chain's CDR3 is CASSLAPWRGATYNEQFF. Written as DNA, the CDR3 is TGTGCCAGCAGCTTAGCGCCGTGGCGGGGGGCGACCTACAATGAGCAGTTCTTC.

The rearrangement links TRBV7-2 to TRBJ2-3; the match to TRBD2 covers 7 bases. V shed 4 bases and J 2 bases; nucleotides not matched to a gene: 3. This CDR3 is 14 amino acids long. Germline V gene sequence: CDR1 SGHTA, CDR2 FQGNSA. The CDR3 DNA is TGTGCCAGCAGCTGGGGACTACCCACAGATACGCAGTATTTT. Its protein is CASSWGLPTDTQYF.

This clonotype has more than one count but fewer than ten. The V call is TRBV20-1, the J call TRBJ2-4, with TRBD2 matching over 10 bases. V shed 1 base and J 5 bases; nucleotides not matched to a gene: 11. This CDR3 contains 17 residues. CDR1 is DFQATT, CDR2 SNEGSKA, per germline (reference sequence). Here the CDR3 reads CSARGASGRARENIQYF. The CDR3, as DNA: TGCAGTGCTAGAGGGGCCAGCGGGAGGGCCCGGGAAAACATTCAGTACTTC.

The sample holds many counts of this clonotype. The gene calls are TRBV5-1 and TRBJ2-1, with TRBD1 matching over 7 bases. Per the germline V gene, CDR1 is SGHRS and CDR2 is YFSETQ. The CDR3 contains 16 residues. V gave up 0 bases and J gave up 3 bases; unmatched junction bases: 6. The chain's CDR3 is CASSLEGQADYNEQFF. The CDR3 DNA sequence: TGCGCCAGCAGCTTGGAAGGACAGGCCGACTACAATGAGCAGTTCTTC.

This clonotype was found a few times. The CDR3 reads CASSLSSGRGGDTQYF. CDR3 bases: TGCGCCAGCAGCCTCTCCAGCGGGAGGGGGGGAGATACGCAGTATTTT. The genes are TRBV4-3 and TRBJ2-3; 10 bases are a match to TRBD2. The trim removed 4 bases at V and 5 bases at J, leaving 9 bases unmatched. CDR1 is LGHNA, CDR2 YSLEER, per germline. CDR3 length equals 16 residues.

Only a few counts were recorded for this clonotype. The CDR3 DNA reads TGTGCCAGCAGCCAAAGGAGGGGACTAGCGCTCCTCACAGATACGCAGTATTTT. This gives the protein CASSQRRGLALLTDTQYF. The rearrangement uses TRBV7-2 and TRBJ2-3; 10 bases map to TRBD2. V shed 5 bases, J shed 2 bases, and the junction held 13 bases outside the gene matches. CDR3 size: 18 residues. The germline gives CDR1 SGHTA, CDR2 FQGNSA.

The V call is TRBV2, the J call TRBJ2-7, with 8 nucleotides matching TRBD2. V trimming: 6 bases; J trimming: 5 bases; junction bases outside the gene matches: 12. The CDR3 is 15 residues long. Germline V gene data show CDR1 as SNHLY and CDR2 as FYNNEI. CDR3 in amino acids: CASSRPSGLAHEQYF. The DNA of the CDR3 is TGTGCCAGCAGCCGCCCTTCAGGACTAGCCCACGAGCAGTACTTC.

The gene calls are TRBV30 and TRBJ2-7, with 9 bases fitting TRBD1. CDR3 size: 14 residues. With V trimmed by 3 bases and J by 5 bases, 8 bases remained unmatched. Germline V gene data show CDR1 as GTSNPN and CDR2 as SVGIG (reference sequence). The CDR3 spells CAWSHGTGSHEQYF. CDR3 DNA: TGTGCCTGGAGCCACGGGACAGGGTCCCACGAGCAGTACTTC.

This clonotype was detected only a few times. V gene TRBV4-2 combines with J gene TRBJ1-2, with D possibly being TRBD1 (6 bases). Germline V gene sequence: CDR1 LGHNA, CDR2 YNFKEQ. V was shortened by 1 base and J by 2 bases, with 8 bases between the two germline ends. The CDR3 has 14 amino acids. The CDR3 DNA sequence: TGTGCCAGCAGCCAAGGAACAGGGAACTATGGCTACACCTTC. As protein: CASSQGTGNYGYTF.

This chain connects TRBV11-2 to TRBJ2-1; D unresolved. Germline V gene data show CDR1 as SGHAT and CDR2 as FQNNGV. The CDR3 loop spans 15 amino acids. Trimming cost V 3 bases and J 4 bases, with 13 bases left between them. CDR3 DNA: TGTGCCAGCAGCTTTCGGGTAAAGGGATACAATGAGCAGTTCTTC. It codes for CASSFRVKGYNEQFF.

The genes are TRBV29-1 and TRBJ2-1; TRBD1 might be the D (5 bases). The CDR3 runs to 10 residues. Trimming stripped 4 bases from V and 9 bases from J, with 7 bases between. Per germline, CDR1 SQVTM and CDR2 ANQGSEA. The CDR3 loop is CSVADSEQFF. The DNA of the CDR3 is TGCAGCGTTGCCGACAGTGAGCAGTTCTTC.

The CDR3 sequence is CASSKQGRLSYEQYF. Here the CDR3 DNA reads TGTGCCAGTAGTAAGCAGGGTCGCCTATCCTACGAGCAGTACTTC. This chain connects TRBV19 to TRBJ2-7; D possibly corresponds to TRBD1 (5 bases). The CDR3 is 15 amino acids. V was pared by 4 bases and J by 1 base, with 14 bases between. The germline gives CDR1 LNHDA, CDR2 SQIVND (reference sequence).

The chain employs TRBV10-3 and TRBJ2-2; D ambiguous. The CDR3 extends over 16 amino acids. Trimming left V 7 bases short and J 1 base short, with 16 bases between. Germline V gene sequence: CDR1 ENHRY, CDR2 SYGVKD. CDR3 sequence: CAIKSPDNQNTGELFF. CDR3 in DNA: TGTGCCATCAAGTCCCCTGACAACCAGAACACCGGGGAGCTGTTTTTT.

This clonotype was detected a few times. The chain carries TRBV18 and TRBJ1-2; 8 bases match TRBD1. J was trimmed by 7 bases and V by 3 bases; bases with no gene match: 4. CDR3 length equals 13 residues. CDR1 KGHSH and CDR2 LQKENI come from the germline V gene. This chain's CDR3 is CASSPSGQAGYTF. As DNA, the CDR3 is TGTGCCAGCTCACCCTCGGGACAGGCTGGCTACACCTTC.

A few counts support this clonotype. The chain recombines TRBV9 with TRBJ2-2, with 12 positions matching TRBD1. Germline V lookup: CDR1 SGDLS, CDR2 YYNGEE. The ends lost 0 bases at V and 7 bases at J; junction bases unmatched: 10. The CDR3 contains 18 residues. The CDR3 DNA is TGTGCCAGCAGCGTAGCTCGGGACAGGGGGCAGGCAGACGGGGAGCTGTTTTTT. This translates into CASSVARDRGQADGELFF.

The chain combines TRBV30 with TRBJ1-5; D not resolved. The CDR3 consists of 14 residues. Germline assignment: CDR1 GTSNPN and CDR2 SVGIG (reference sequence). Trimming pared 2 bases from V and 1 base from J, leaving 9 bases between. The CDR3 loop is CAWSRPVSNQPQHF. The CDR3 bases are TGTGCCTGGAGTCGGCCAGTAAGCAATCAGCCCCAGCATTTT.

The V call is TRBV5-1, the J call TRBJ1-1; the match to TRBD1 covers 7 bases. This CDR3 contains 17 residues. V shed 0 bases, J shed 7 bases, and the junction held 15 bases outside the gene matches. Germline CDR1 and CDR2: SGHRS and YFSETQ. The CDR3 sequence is CASSLGPLRQGTGEAFF. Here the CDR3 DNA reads TGCGCCAGCAGCTTGGGACCACTTCGACAGGGAACCGGTGAAGCTTTCTTT.